The 11 T cell receptor beta chains reported below all come from one sample, sequenced in a study of blood T cell repertoires in COVID-19. The method was immunoSEQ multiplex PCR; TCRdb's version includes in-frame clones alone and lacks a portion of them. The sample has approximately 99,000 clones, around 84% seen once. Material: peripheral blood. The source of these receptors is a woman in her sixties in a cohort sampled during active or convalescent COVID-19.

This clone was detected only a few times. The chain couples TRBV3-1 (or the pseudogene TRBV3-2) to TRBJ1-3; 9 nucleotides agree with TRBD1. Germline V lookup: CDR1 LGHDT, CDR2 YNNKEL (reference sequence). Trimming removed 8 bases from V and 4 bases from J; junction bases left unmatched: 3. CDR3 size: 13 residues. The CDR3 region is CASRTGAGNTIYF. The CDR3 DNA reads as TGTGCCAGCCGGACAGGGGCAGGAAACACCATATATTTT.

This chain uses TRBV23-1 with TRBJ2-7; 14 positions agree with TRBD2. TRBV23-1 is an open reading frame, and its role is uncertain. Trimming cost V 3 bases and J 3 bases; bases outside gene matches: 4. The CDR3 extends over 16 amino acids. The CDR3 is CASSHSGLAGDYEQYF. The CDR3 DNA sequence: TGCGCCAGCAGTCACTCGGGACTAGCGGGAGACTACGAGCAGTACTTC.

Worth noting for this clone: Other DNA sequences within the sample encode an identical CDR3. The chain carries TRBV18 and TRBJ1-1, with D perhaps matching TRBD1 (6 bases). The V gene's germline CDR1 is KGHSH and CDR2 LQKENI. CDR3 length: 12 amino acids. The ends were cut back, 1 base at V and 7 bases at J, with 7 bases in the middle. The CDR3 loop is CASSPRRGEAFF. Here the CDR3 DNA reads TGTGCCAGCTCACCACGCAGGGGTGAAGCTTTCTTT. Full variable domain (missing parts from reference TRBV18 and TRBJ1-1): NAGVMQNPRHLVRRRGQEARLRCSPMKGHSHVYWYRQLPEEGLKFMVYLQKENIIDESGMPKERFSAEFPKEGPSILRIQQVVRGDSAAYFCASSPRRGEAFFGQGTRLTVV.

The chain joins TRBV5-1 to TRBJ1-1; 7 bases map to TRBD1. J was trimmed by 0 bases and V by 4 bases; bases with no gene match: 9. Germline assignment: CDR1 SGHRS and CDR2 YFSETQ. CDR3 size: 16 residues. The CDR3 protein is CASSAKGTEVNTEAFF. The CDR3 nucleotides read TGCGCCAGCAGCGCTAAAGGGACAGAGGTGAACACTGAAGCTTTCTTT.

The rearrangement joins TRBV27 to TRBJ2-5; 7 bases map to TRBD1. CDR3 length: 15 amino acids. Germline V CDR1 and CDR2: MNHEY, SMNVEV (reference sequence). V trimming: 5 bases; J trimming: 5 bases; junction bases outside the gene matches: 11. DNA for the CDR3: TGTGCCAGCAGTCCCCGGGGACAGCGGTTCGAGACCCAGTACTTC. Its protein is CASSPRGQRFETQYF.

This sequence joins TRBV7-2 and TRBJ1-2; D possibly corresponds to TRBD1 (5 bases). Trimming removed 7 bases at V and 0 bases at J, with 12 bases between. The CDR3 is 14 residues long. CDR1 and CDR2 (germline): SGHTA, FQGNSA. Written as DNA, the CDR3 is TGTGCCAGCACCCGACAGTCTCCTAACTATGGCTACACCTTC. It is translated as CASTRQSPNYGYTF.

The rearrangement links TRBV6-5 to TRBJ2-7, with D perhaps TRBD2 (5 bases). CDR1 is MNHEY, CDR2 SVGAGI, per germline. The germline V and J ends were trimmed by 2 bases and 6 bases, with 8 bases remaining between them. The CDR3 consists of 12 residues. The CDR3 region is CASSYDTSEQYF. DNA for the CDR3: TGTGCCAGCAGTTACGACACTAGCGAGCAGTACTTC.

The rearrangement joins TRBV6-5 to TRBJ1-5; D gene ambiguous. Germline V CDR1 and CDR2: MNHEY, SVGAGI. The V gene lost 7 bases and the J gene lost 0 bases, with 13 bases spanning the gap. This CDR3 is 15 amino acids long. CDR3 sequence: CASNPQIPSNQPQHF. The CDR3 bases are TGTGCCAGCAACCCACAGATACCTAGCAATCAGCCCCAGCATTTT.

The chain combines TRBV7-3 with TRBJ1-3, with 9 nucleotides matching TRBD1. The junction had 0 bases not matched to a gene; V was cut back by 0 bases and J by 3 bases. Germline V gives CDR1 SGHTA, CDR2 FQGTGA. The CDR3 loop spans 15 amino acids. CDR3 nucleotides: TGTGCCAGCAGCTTAACGGGACAGGGTGGAAACACCATATATTTT. This sequence encodes CASSLTGQGGNTIYF.

This clone was observed a single time. The CDR3 loop reads CASSPRTSTDTQYF. The CDR3 bases are TGCGCCAGCAGCCCTAGGACTAGCACAGATACGCAGTATTTT. This rearrangement joins TRBV5-1 to TRBJ2-3, with D perhaps TRBD2 (5 bases). V was trimmed by 4 bases and J by 0 bases, leaving 9 bases between them. This CDR3 is built from 14 residues. Germline V gene lookup returns CDR1 SGHRS and CDR2 YFSETQ.

The genes are TRBV7-6 and TRBJ2-1; TRBD2 matches at 15 bases. Germline V gene lookup returns CDR1 SGHVS and CDR2 FNYEAQ. Trimming cost V 5 bases and J 2 bases; bases outside gene matches: 13. This CDR3 contains 20 residues. The DNA of the CDR3 is TGTGCCAGCAGCGGAAGGCTGGGACTAGCGGGAGGCCACACCTACAATGAGCAGTTCTTC. Amino acid sequence: CASSGRLGLAGGHTYNEQFF.